The 7 T cell receptor beta chains in this list originate from one sample, sequenced in a study of beta chain features in type 1 diabetes. cDNA synthesis used the whole RNA isolate, giving expressed TCRB sequences. The protocol was immunoSEQ multiplex PCR, while the TCRdb copy is restricted to in-frame clones and leaves out a portion. The data hold about 340,000 clones, with roughly 8.8% observed a single time. Study-level points and caveats: Moderate but significant shortening of TCRB CDR3s was recorded in all four CD4+ subsets from Type 1 diabetes patients.

No antigen has been assigned to these receptors. The sequencing input was central memory CD4+ T cells from blood. Receptor source: a man in his thirties or forties with type 1 diabetes.

The chain joins TRBV25-1 to TRBJ2-6; D may be TRBD1 (6 bases). Trimming stripped 0 bases from V and 0 bases from J, with 12 bases between. From germline, CDR1 is MGHDK and CDR2 SYGVNS. CDR3 length: 18 residues. The CDR3 sequence: CASSEYKGDSSGANVLTF. CDR3 nucleotides: TGTGCCAGCAGTGAATACAAGGGGGATAGCTCTGGGGCCAACGTCCTGACTTTC.

The V call is TRBV5-1, the J call TRBJ2-5; 8 positions agree with TRBD2. This CDR3 region has 15 residues. Germline assignment: CDR1 SGHRS and CDR2 YFSETQ. The junction had 9 bases not matched to a gene; V was cut back by 3 bases and J by 5 bases. The CDR3 here is CASSSDGGAEETQYF. Written as DNA, the CDR3 is TGCGCCAGCAGCTCGGACGGGGGGGCCGAGGAGACCCAGTACTTC.

This clone was picked up a small number of times. This rearrangement joins TRBV6-1 to TRBJ2-5; a weak D match, TRBD1 (6 bases). This CDR3 spans 14 amino acids. Germline assignment: CDR1 MNHNS and CDR2 SASEGT. Trimming removed 4 bases at V and 2 bases at J, with 11 bases between. The CDR3 region is CASSGLQGQETQYF. The DNA of the CDR3 is TGTGCCAGCAGTGGTTTACAGGGTCAAGAGACCCAGTACTTC.

This clone was seen only a few times. The V and J genes are TRBV28 and TRBJ2-3; 10 bases fit TRBD1. After removal of 6 bases from V and 6 bases from J, the junction contained 3 bases not matched to a gene. CDR1 and CDR2 from the germline V gene are MDHEN and SYDVKM. This CDR3 has 13 residues. The DNA of the CDR3 is TGTGCCAGCAGGACAGGGGGCAGGGATACGCAGTATTTT. Protein sequence: CASRTGGRDTQYF.

This clone has just a few counts. The CDR3 region is CASRLGSGKNTEAFF. The DNA of the CDR3 is TGTGCCAGCAGACTGGGATCAGGGAAGAACACTGAAGCTTTCTTT. V and J are TRBV5-8 and TRBJ1-1, with D perhaps matching TRBD1 (5 bases). The V end was cut by 5 bases, the J end by 1 base, with 15 bases between. The CDR3 runs to 15 residues. Germline V gene lookup returns CDR1 SGHTS and CDR2 YDEGEE.

This clone occurred many times. This rearrangement joins TRBV29-1 to TRBJ1-4; TRBD1 aligns across 8 bases. This CDR3 comprises 13 residues. J was trimmed by 7 bases and V by 7 bases; bases with no gene match: 8. Germline loops: CDR1 SQVTM, CDR2 ANQGSEA. DNA of the CDR3: TGCAGCGCCCGACAGGGGATGGGTGAAAAACTGTTTTTT. Translated, it gives CSARQGMGEKLFF.

This clone was seen repeatedly, ten times or more. J is TRBJ1-1 and V is TRBV5-1; D not certain. Trimming shortened V by 4 bases and J by 0 bases, and 13 bases separated the two germline ends. Germline V gives CDR1 SGHRS, CDR2 YFSETQ. The CDR3 is made up of 15 amino acids. CDR3 sequence: CASSAMDGLNTEAFF. The CDR3 DNA reads TGCGCCAGCAGCGCTATGGACGGTTTGAACACTGAAGCTTTCTTT. The whole variable domain, remainder taken from reference TRBV5-1 and TRBJ1-1, is KAGVTQTPRYLIKTRGQQVTLSCSPISGHRSVSWYQQTPGQGLQFLFEYFSETQRNKGNFPGRFSGRQFSNSRSEMNVSTLELGDSALYLCASSAMDGLNTEAFFGQGTRLTVV.